The TCR beta chain described here comes from a study of T cell responses to AZD1222 COVID-19 vaccine. Study background: Second-dose intervals near 4 or 12 weeks were combined. Regarding the study as a whole: Mostly white British, mostly female donors; authors suggested clonal diversity may be underestimated.

Assay used: immunoSEQ multiplex PCR; TCRdb lists only in-frame clones, some missing. The data show about 130,000 clones, roughly 90% seen once. Concerning this clone itself: Its antigen is still unknown.

There are 15 residues in the CDR3. Germline CDR1 LNHNV, CDR2 YYDKDF (reference sequence). V lost 0 bases, J lost 0 bases, and 8 bases lay in between. The chain joins TRBV15 to TRBJ1-1; no reliable D call. The sample in question was peripheral blood, obtained on day 0 of AZD1222 vaccination. This receptor was identified in an adult in good health. The CDR3 reads CATSRDAHLNTEAFF. CDR3 coding DNA: TGTGCCACCAGCAGAGACGCGCACTTGAACACTGAAGCTTTCTTT.